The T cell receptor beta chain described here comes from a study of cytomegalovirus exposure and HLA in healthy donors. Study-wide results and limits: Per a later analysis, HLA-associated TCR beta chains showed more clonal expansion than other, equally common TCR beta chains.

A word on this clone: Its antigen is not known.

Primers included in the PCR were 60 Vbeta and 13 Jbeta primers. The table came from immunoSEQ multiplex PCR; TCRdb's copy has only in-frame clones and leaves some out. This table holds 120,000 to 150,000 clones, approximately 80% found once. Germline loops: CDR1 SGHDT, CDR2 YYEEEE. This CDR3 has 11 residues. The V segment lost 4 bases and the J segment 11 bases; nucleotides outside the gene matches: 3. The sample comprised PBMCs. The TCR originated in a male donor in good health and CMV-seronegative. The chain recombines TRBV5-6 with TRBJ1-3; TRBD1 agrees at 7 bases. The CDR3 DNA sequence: TGTGCCAGCAGCCGACAGGGTGCCATATATTTT. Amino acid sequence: CASSRQGAIYF.